This TCR beta chain was sequenced for a study of blood T cell repertoires in COVID-19. Study as a whole: Samples taken during acute and convalescent COVID-19 were collected in the United States, Italy and Spain. From T cells, B-cell-depleted T cells, or PBMCs came the material, which was cDNA or gDNA.

The CDR3 runs 15 residues. V lost 4 bases and J lost 3; bases outside the gene matches: 9. The V gene's germline CDR1 is SGHKS and CDR2 YYEKEE (reference sequence). Per the authors' pipeline: Quantification of nucleated cells was approximated via reference gene primer amplification. TCRdb's copy holds only in-frame clones and misses some; the assay was immunoSEQ multiplex PCR. V, J and clone size reflect that table, while D and trimming were determined from the DNA. The sample includes 130,000 or so clones, 70% to 90% of them seen just once. The receptor's source is a human donor in a cohort sampled during active COVID-19. The V gene is TRBV5-5, the J gene TRBJ1-2; 7 nucleotides line up with TRBD1. Sequenced input: peripheral blood. The CDR3 reads CASSETGLPHYGYTF. The CDR3 region has the DNA TGTGCCAGCAGCGAGACAGGGCTTCCACACTATGGCTACACCTTC.